This T cell receptor (beta chain) appears in the sequencing data of a study of TIL therapy for anti-PD-1-resistant metastatic lung cancer. The wider study: Median tumor PD-L1 proportion score was approximately 6.3%. Median tumor mutation burden was under 1.9 mutations per megabase.

Study-wide results and caveats: TIL cultures after expansion showed higher clonality and lower diversity than baseline tumor (median 6% vs 31%). Treatment-naive, never-smoker and oncogene-addicted patients were overrepresented in this highly selected cohort.

This was the immunoSEQ v3 assay. Produced via immunoSEQ multiplex PCR; TCRdb's table is partial and in-frame only. The sample has 45,000 to 50,000 clones, 55% to 75% seen once. Trimming at V came to 5 bases and at J to 0 bases, leaving 6 bases not matched to a gene. This CDR3 is built from 15 residues. Germline CDR1 reads LNHDA; CDR2 reads SQIVND (reference sequence). The time point is: pre-treatment sample, taken before nivolumab and TIL therapy. The tumor samples were excised metastases, mostly pleural nodules or supraclavicular lymph nodes. Turning to this clone: What it binds is not known.

The TCR comes from a person aged 25-85 years with non-small cell lung cancer. Sequenced material: tumor tissue, taken at baseline. The chain recombines TRBV19 with TRBJ2-7; 8 bases align to TRBD1. In DNA, the CDR3 is TGTGCCAGTAGTCCTAGACAGGGGTCCTCCTACGAGCAGTACTTC. As protein: CASSPRQGSSYEQYF.